The rows below give T cell receptor beta chains drawn from one sample of a study of blood T cell repertoires in COVID-19. Sequenced by immunoSEQ multiplex PCR; TCRdb stores in-frame clones only, minus some. Found here are about 210,000 clones, around 80% of them singletons; the top ten hold 3.5% to 5.5%. Material: PBMCs or T cells enriched from blood (not recorded which). The receptor set was obtained from a man under 40 with acute COVID-19. Both conserved end residues are part of each CDR3. A D gene is named only where the DNA matches it firmly. Clone size appears in some rows only: once, few, many, or a class for an expanded clone.

.	TRBV15	18	TRBJ1-5	TRBD1	CATSRAKTGRFSNQPQHF	TGTGCCACCAGCAGAGCGAAGACAGGGAGATTCAGCAATCAGCCCCAGCATTTT
.	TRBV19	15	TRBJ1-1	.	CASSIEISGGTEAFF	TGTGCCAGTAGTATAGAAATCTCGGGGGGCACTGAAGCTTTCTTT
.	TRBV27	12	TRBJ2-7	TRBD2	CASSAPGLANLF	TGTGCCAGCAGTGCCCCGGGACTAGCGAACCTCTTC
.	TRBV5-1	14	TRBJ1-2	TRBD1	CASSVGTANYGYTF	TGCGCCAGCAGCGTCGGGACAGCTAACTATGGCTACACCTTC
.	TRBV19	8	TRBJ1-5	.	CSQQPQHF	TGTTCCCAACAGCCCCAGCATTTT
.	TRBV10-2	15	TRBJ1-5	.	CASSADRGSNQPQHF	TGCGCCAGCAGTGCGGATAGGGGTAGCAATCAGCCCCAGCATTTT
.	TRBV7-6	12	TRBJ2-7	.	CASSLDNYEQYF	TGTGCCAGCAGCTTAGACAACTACGAGCAGTACTTC
.	TRBV27	14	TRBJ2-3	.	CASSSTSGTDTQYF	TGTGCCAGCAGTTCCACCTCAGGGACAGATACGCAGTATTTT
once	TRBV6-1	13	TRBJ2-1	.	CASSESQGRWPFF	TGTGCCAGCAGTGAATCTCAGGGGCGGTGGCCGTTCTTC
.	TRBV27	16	TRBJ1-2	TRBD1	CASRYLGQGADNGYTF	TGTGCCAGCAGATACCTGGGGCAGGGGGCGGATAATGGCTACACCTTC
.	TRBV20-1	14	TRBJ1-1	.	CSASRGGLATEAFF	TGCAGTGCCAGTCGGGGGGGGCTAGCAACTGAAGCTTTCTTT
once	TRBV9	15	TRBJ2-1	.	CASSVDSLSYNEQFF	TGTGCCAGCAGCGTCGACAGTCTCTCCTACAATGAGCAGTTCTTC
.	TRBV19	13	TRBJ1-1	.	CASSWALWTEAFF	TGTGCCAGTAGTTGGGCCCTATGGACTGAAGCTTTCTTT
.	TRBV6-6	13	TRBJ1-5	.	CASSPLEDQPQHF	TGTGCCAGCAGTCCTCTAGAAGATCAGCCCCAGCATTTT
.	TRBV19	15	TRBJ2-3	TRBD2	CATSDPGLATNTQYF	TGTGCCACCTCAGACCCGGGACTAGCGACGAATACGCAGTATTTT
.	TRBV10-2	14	TRBJ1-2	TRBD1	CASSPGQGAGGYTF	TGCGCCAGCAGCCCTGGACAGGGGGCAGGTGGCTACACCTTC
.	TRBV11-2	15	TRBJ1-1	.	CASSLAGNMNTEAFF	TGTGCCAGCAGCTTAGCCGGGAACATGAACACTGAAGCTTTCTTT
.	TRBV5-1	15	TRBJ2-7	TRBD1	CASSKTGTGSYEQYF	TGCGCCAGCAGTAAAACCGGGACAGGGTCCTACGAGCAGTACTTC
.	TRBV25-1	15	TRBJ2-2	TRBD1	CASSRTGGNTGELFF	TGTGCCAGCAGTAGGACAGGGGGAAACACCGGGGAGCTGTTTTTT
.	TRBV2	14	TRBJ1-2	.	CAVQGDSVSYGYTF	TGTGCGGTCCAAGGTGACAGTGTCAGCTATGGCTACACCTTC
.	TRBV4-1	17	TRBJ1-4	.	CASSRIGGRGLNEKLFF	TGCGCCAGCAGCCGTATAGGGGGGAGGGGCCTTAATGAAAAACTGTTTTTT
.	TRBV6-1	13	TRBJ1-2	.	CASSEARRDGYTF	TGTGCCAGCAGTGAAGCGCGGCGGGATGGCTACACCTTC
.	TRBV2	16	TRBJ1-3	.	CASSATAGVGGNTIYF	TGTGCCAGCAGTGCAACGGCAGGGGTGGGAGGAAACACCATATATTTT
.	TRBV3-1/TRBV3-2	15	TRBJ2-2	TRBD2	CASSQAGGGAGELFF	TGTGCCAGCAGCCAAGCCGGCGGGGGGGCCGGGGAGCTGTTTTTT
once	TRBV2	15	TRBJ1-1	TRBD1	CASSEQGGMNTEAFF	TGTGCCAGCAGTGAACAGGGGGGCATGAACACTGAAGCTTTCTTT
.	TRBV10-3	12	TRBJ2-5	.	CAISTVEETQYF	TGTGCCATCAGTACAGTAGAAGAGACCCAGTACTTC
.	TRBV15	13	TRBJ1-1	.	CATSRDSHTEAFF	TGTGCCACCAGCAGAGACAGTCACACTGAAGCTTTCTTT
.	TRBV6-4	13	TRBJ1-2	TRBD1	CASSETGGYGYTF	TGTGCCAGCAGTGAGACAGGGGGCTATGGCTACACCTTC
once	TRBV3-1/TRBV3-2	15	TRBJ1-6	.	CASSQDGRGRSPLHF	TGTGCCAGCAGCCAAGATGGGCGGGGACGGTCACCCCTCCACTTT
.	TRBV25-1	15	TRBJ2-7	TRBD1	CASSERTGLSYEQYF	TGTGCCAGCAGTGAGCGGACAGGGCTTAGTTACGAGCAGTACTTC
.	TRBV18	14	TRBJ2-5	.	CASSPLDSRETQYF	TGTGCCAGCTCACCACTTGACTCGCGAGAGACCCAGTACTTC
once	TRBV12-5	11	TRBJ1-5	.	CASGPHQPQHF	TGTGCTAGTGGTCCTCATCAGCCCCAGCATTTT
.	TRBV7-9	15	TRBJ1-6	.	CASSLEGVGNSPLHF	TGTGCCAGCAGCTTAGAAGGGGTAGGAAATTCACCCCTCCACTTT
.	TRBV5-4	16	TRBJ1-3	TRBD1	CASSLEAGGSGNTIYF	TGTGCCAGCAGCTTGGAGGCAGGGGGATCTGGAAACACCATATATTTT